At least ten counts were recorded for the clone carrying this TCR beta chain. Its target is unknown. The CDR3 loop spans 16 amino acids. V dropped 4 bases and J dropped 10; count of bases not matched to a gene: 8. Germline CDR1 and CDR2: SGHTA and FQGNSA. Clinicians diagnosed patients from clinical symptoms, serum thyroxine and TRAb, thyroid ultrasound and orbital computed tomography. The blood sample predates any ophthalmopathy symptoms, coming from first hyperthyroidism diagnosis. The source of the sample is a study of T cells in Graves' hyperthyroidism and ophthalmopathy. Overall study results and limits: In the blood, most expanded thyroid clonotypes above 0.001 appeared as well.

RNA transcripts were the template for amplifying TCR beta CDR3 regions. The primer set for the first-round RT-PCR of the TCR CDR3 was HTBI. One entry per CDR3 protein, called by TCRdb with MiXCR from the multiplex PCR reads. The data show around 380,000 distinct CDR3 sequences, approximately 13% seen once. The source material was blood. The J gene is TRBJ2-1, the V gene TRBV7-2, with 15 bases lining up with TRBD2. The sequence derives from a man under 40 with Graves' hyperthyroidism that later progressed to Graves' ophthalmopathy. The CDR3 reads CASSSGGLAGGLEQFF. Written as DNA, the CDR3 is TGTGCCAGCAGCTCAGGTGGACTAGCGGGGGGGCTAGAGCAGTTCTTC.